This T cell receptor beta chain is from a study of beta chain features in type 1 diabetes. Study observations and caveats: For cells with high TCR expression, cDNA sequencing could yield over-representation. Moderate yet significant TCRB CDR3 shortening was seen in Type 1 diabetes patients in all four CD4+ subsets. Any PCR bias toward short templates would affect both groups alike.

The study reverse transcribed the entire isolated RNA, so it sequenced expressed TCRB transcripts. The read count averaged about 3.57 million across naive, central memory and regulatory T cell samples. Only in-frame clones appear in the TCRdb table, and some are missing; sequencing was by immunoSEQ multiplex PCR. The table shows about 230,000 clones, with 16% occurring only once. Worth noting for this clone: Its specificity is not known.

This CDR3 contains 16 residues. One heparinised draw, averaging roughly 0.12 L, was taken per donor. Sequenced: naive CD4+ T cells from blood. The chain recombines TRBV21-1 with TRBJ2-3; the table's D gene call, TRBD1, was not cross checked with the DNA. TRBV21-1 is a recognized pseudogene. The clonotype comes from a man aged 30 to 45 with type 1 diabetes. The CDR3 DNA sequence: TGTGCCAGCAGCAAAATCAGGGGGCCCAGCCCAGATACGCAGTATTTT. This encodes CASSKIRGPSPDTQYF.